This T cell receptor beta chain was sequenced during a study of cytomegalovirus exposure and HLA in healthy donors. The CDR3 has 15 residues. V was pared by 1 base and J by 0 bases, with 7 bases between. Germline CDR1 is SGHTA and CDR2 is FQGNSA. As regards this clone: Its antigen is currently unknown.

Findings of the study overall: It was reported that TCR beta sequences correctly inferred the HLA-A and HLA-B alleles for most subjects.

A multiplex PCR was run with 60 Vbeta primers and 13 Jbeta primers. The data were produced by immunoSEQ multiplex PCR, yet TCRdb's version contains in-frame clones alone and is incomplete. The data contain approximately 140,000 clones, more than 60% of them singletons. The sample consisted of PBMCs. This TCR derives from a male donor in good health and CMV-seronegative. J is TRBJ1-5 and V is TRBV7-2, with no clear D. CDR3 amino acids: CASSLVADSNQPQHF. In DNA, the CDR3 is TGTGCCAGCAGCTTAGTGGCAGATAGCAATCAGCCCCAGCATTTT.